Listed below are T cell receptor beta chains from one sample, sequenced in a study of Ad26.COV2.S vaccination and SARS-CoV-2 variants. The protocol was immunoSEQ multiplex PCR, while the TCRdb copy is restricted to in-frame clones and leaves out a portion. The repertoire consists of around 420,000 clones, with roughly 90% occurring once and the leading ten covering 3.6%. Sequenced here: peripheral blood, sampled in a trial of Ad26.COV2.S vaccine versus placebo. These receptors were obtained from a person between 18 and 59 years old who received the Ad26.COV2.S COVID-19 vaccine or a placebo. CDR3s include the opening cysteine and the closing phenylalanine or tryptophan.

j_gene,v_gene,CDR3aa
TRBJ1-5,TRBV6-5,CASSSNGGVQPQHF
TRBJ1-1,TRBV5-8,CASSFSGAVTEAFF
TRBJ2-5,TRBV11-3,CASSLGLGTETQYF
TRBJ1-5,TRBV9,CASSVGSGNQPQHF
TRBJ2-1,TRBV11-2,CASRGGGAESYEQFF
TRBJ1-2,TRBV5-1,CASSLDRVDRYGYTF
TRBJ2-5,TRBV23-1,CASSLVYQETQYF
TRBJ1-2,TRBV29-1,CSVGDRDYGYTF
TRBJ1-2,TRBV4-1,CASSQRQTGGPFVDGYTF
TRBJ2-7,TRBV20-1,CSARNNEQYF
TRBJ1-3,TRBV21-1,CASSNETDGSGNTIYF
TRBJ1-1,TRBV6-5,CASDGVQGTEAFF
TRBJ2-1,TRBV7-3,CASSLFPTGFQEYNEQFF
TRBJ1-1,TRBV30,CAWSVGGLEAFF
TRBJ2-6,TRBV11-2,CASSPSTGNGANVLTF
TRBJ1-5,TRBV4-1,CASSQVFSGSQPQHF
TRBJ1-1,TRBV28,CASSLRGNLNTEAFF
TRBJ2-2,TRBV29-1,CSVENRGDTGELFF
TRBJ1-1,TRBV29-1,CSVEEMNTEAFF
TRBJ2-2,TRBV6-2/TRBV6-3,CASSLQDTGELFF
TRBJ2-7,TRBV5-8,CASSSQGWLEQYF
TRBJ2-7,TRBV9,CASSGNKQGSTYEQYF
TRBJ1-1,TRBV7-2,CASSTRQVREAFF
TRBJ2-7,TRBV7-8,CASSARDRVSYEQYF
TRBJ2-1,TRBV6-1,CASSEVASGGIYNEQFF